The next 16 T cell receptor beta chains were all read from a single sample in a study of Graves' ophthalmopathy and Graves' hyperthyroidism listed by TCRdb under 2018. TCRdb lists the instrument as Illumina HiSeq 2000. For repertoire sequencing, the TCR beta CDR3 regions were amplified from RNA transcripts. A first-round RT-PCR used HTBI primers with the Qiagen OneStep RT-PCR kit, followed by a second-round multiplex PCR, size selection and purification. The public reads were run again by TCRdb, first through fastp at Q25 and then through MiXCR, and only productive beta chains were kept. For every CDR3 protein sequence, its rows merge into one entry that carries the most common genes and DNA. The sample table holds some 47,000 distinct CDR3 sequences, of which 50% to 65% were seen once. The ten biggest clones cover approximately 23% of the sample. Sample: peripheral blood. The source is an adult man with Graves' ophthalmopathy.

In regard to this clonotype: An end of the junction does not agree with germline; a read error may underlie this. V is TRBV7-9 and J is TRBJ2-7; 8 bases fit TRBD1. Germline V CDR1 and CDR2: SEHNR, FQNEAQ (reference sequence). The CDR3 sequence is 14 residues long. Here the CDR3 DNA reads TGTGCCAGCAGCGTAGCTACAGGGGGTTACGAGCAGTACTTC. It specifies CASSVATGGYEQYF.

This clonotype is a singleton in its sample. The CDR3 coding sequence is TGCGCCAGCAGCCAGCGGACTAGCGGGACTACCGGGGAGCTGTTTTTT. Amino acids: CASSQRTSGTTGELFF. The V call is TRBV5-1, the J call TRBJ2-2; 12 nucleotides agree with TRBD2. The junction had 6 bases not matched to a gene; V was cut back by 4 bases and J by 5 bases. Germline V gives CDR1 SGHRS, CDR2 YFSETQ. The CDR3 has 16 residues.

The V gene is TRBV20-1, the J gene TRBJ1-2; TRBD1 might be the D (6 bases). In germline, CDR1 is DFQATT, CDR2 SNEGSKA (reference sequence). The CDR3 is made up of 12 amino acids. The ends were cut back, 7 bases at V and 3 bases at J, with 12 bases in the middle. The CDR3 DNA follows: TGCAGTGTTACAGGGAACCACTATGGCTACACCTTC. This gives the protein CSVTGNHYGYTF.

Ten or more counts support this clonotype. The chain employs TRBV6-2 or TRBV6-3 and TRBJ2-7, with 7 bases aligning to TRBD2. With V trimmed by 7 bases and J by 4 bases, 10 bases remained unmatched. The CDR3 is made up of 14 amino acids. Germline V lookup: CDR1 MNHEY, CDR2 SVGEGT. This CDR3 is CASKASGIIYEQYF. The CDR3 DNA reads as TGTGCCAGCAAAGCCAGCGGGATAATATACGAGCAGTACTTC.

As concerns this clonotype: An end of the junction differs from the germline gene, which may be a read error. The V call is TRBV29-1, the J call TRBJ1-1; possibly TRBD1 for D (6 bases). The CDR3 has 14 residues. CDR1 and CDR2 from the germline V gene are SQVTM and ANQGSEA. This CDR3 reads CSVKRTAGNTKAFF. The DNA for the CDR3 is TGCAGCGTTAAGAGGACAGCCGGGAACACTAAAGCTTTCTTT.

A note on this clonotype: Possible read error: a much larger clone is one base away. The V call is TRBV28, the J call TRBJ1-2; D unclear. The CDR3 is 17 amino acids. Germline-derived CDR1 and CDR2 are MDHEN and SYDVKM. In DNA, the CDR3 is TGTGCCACCAGTTTCCTCTCTCTGCGACATCTTGGCTATGGCTACACCTTC. This translates into CATSFLSLRHLGYGYTF.

The chain couples TRBV12-3 or TRBV12-4 to TRBJ2-3; the D is unclear. The CDR3 is 15 residues long. V lost 8 bases and J lost 2, with 17 bases in between. The DNA for the CDR3 is TGTGCCAGCCCCCCCTTATCGGGTTCCACAGATACGCAGTATTTT. Amino acids: CASPPLSGSTDTQYF.

By sample share, this clonotype is medium-sized. In DNA, the CDR3 is TGCAGCGTTGACCAGGGGAGAGGGAACACTGAAGCTTTCTTT. Translation: CSVDQGRGNTEAFF. V gene TRBV29-1 combines with J gene TRBJ1-1; tentative D call: TRBD1 (6 bases). V gave up 3 bases and J gave up 1 base, with 12 bases separating them. This CDR3 spans 14 amino acids. Germline-derived CDR1 and CDR2 are SQVTM and ANQGSEA.

This clonotype was seen at least ten times. The gene calls are TRBV19 and TRBJ2-2; 11 bases are shared with TRBD2. This CDR3 has 18 amino acids. The V and J ends lost 5 bases and 4 bases, in that order; junction bases with no gene match: 12. Per the germline V gene, CDR1 is LNHDA and CDR2 is SQIVND (reference sequence). The CDR3 nucleotides read TGTGCCAGTAGTCCTATTCTAGCGGGAGGCCGGGGCACCGGGGAGCTGTTTTTT. Its translation: CASSPILAGGRGTGELFF.

This clonotype was found many times. CDR3 DNA: TGTGCCAGCAGTGCTCGACTAGCGGCACTTTCTACAGATACGCAGTATTTT. Translating it yields CASSARLAALSTDTQYF. The chain links TRBV6-1 to TRBJ2-3; TRBD2 matches 9 bases. CDR3 size: 17 residues. Germline V gene sequence: CDR1 MNHNS, CDR2 SASEGT. Trimming cost V 4 bases and J 3 bases; bases outside gene matches: 11.

This clonotype was recorded many times. The genes are TRBV7-9 and TRBJ1-6; 9 nucleotides match TRBD1. The CDR3 spans 16 residues. The V segment lost 5 bases and the J segment 10 bases; nucleotides outside the gene matches: 12. Per the germline V gene, CDR1 is SEHNR and CDR2 is FQNEAQ (reference sequence). The chain's CDR3 is CASSHDRGIRSSPLHF. CDR3 bases: TGTGCCAGCAGCCATGACAGGGGGATTCGGTCATCACCCCTCCACTTT.

In this sample, this clonotype turned up many times. The chain combines TRBV28 with TRBJ2-1; 9 bases fit TRBD1. CDR3 length: 13 residues. After removal of 5 bases from V and 9 bases from J, the junction contained 5 bases not matched to a gene. Germline V gene lookup returns CDR1 MDHEN and CDR2 SYDVKM. As DNA, the CDR3 is TGTGCCAGCAGTCCTGGGACAGGGTGTGAGCAGTTCTTC. As protein: CASSPGTGCEQFF.

The chain links TRBV5-6 to TRBJ2-3, with 12 bases lining up with TRBD1. The junction had 8 bases not matched to a gene; V was cut back by 4 bases and J by 2 bases. Germline lookup yields CDR1 SGHDT and CDR2 YYEEEE. There are 17 residues in the CDR3. Here the CDR3 reads CASSAGTGGPNTDTQYF. CDR3 DNA: TGTGCCAGCAGCGCCGGGACAGGGGGCCCAAACACAGATACGCAGTATTTT.

This chain connects TRBV15 to TRBJ2-5, with a possible D match to TRBD2 (5 bases). The V end was cut by 3 bases, the J end by 5 bases, with 16 bases between. CDR1 and CDR2 from the germline V gene are LNHNV and YYDKDF (reference sequence). This CDR3 has 15 amino acids. DNA of the CDR3: TGTGCCACCAGCAGCCCCTCGGATCGAGGGGAGACCCAGTACTTC. This translates into CATSSPSDRGETQYF.

On this clonotype itself: An end of the junction does not agree with germline; a read error may underlie this. The rearrangement uses TRBV10-3 and TRBJ2-3; 13 positions agree with TRBD2. Germline values: CDR1 ENHRY, CDR2 SYGVKD. The CDR3 length is 15 residues. In DNA, the CDR3 is TGTGCCATCAGAAGGACTAGCGGGAGCACAGGTACGCAGTATTTT. This sequence encodes CAIRRTSGSTGTQYF.

The chain combines TRBV19 with TRBJ1-2, with 7 nucleotides matching TRBD1. The CDR3 consists of 15 residues. The junction had 10 bases not matched to a gene; V was cut back by 5 bases and J by 4 bases. From germline, CDR1 is LNHDA and CDR2 SQIVND (reference sequence). The chain's CDR3 is CASSSGPGQSYGYTF. The CDR3 nucleotides read TGTGCCAGTAGTTCCGGACCGGGACAGAGCTATGGCTACACCTTC.